This TCR beta chain was profiled in a study of tumor-infiltrating lymphocytes in localized non-small cell lung cancer. Measured with immunoSEQ multiplex PCR; TCRdb has only the in-frame clones, and not every one. Among roughly 20,000 clones listed, around 80% were seen once. The V end was cut by 4 bases, the J end by 1 base, with 10 bases between. Per germline, CDR1 SQVTM and CDR2 ANQGSEA. The CDR3 has 13 amino acids. The sequencing sample was made of lung tumor tissue. This receptor was identified in a human donor with non-small cell lung cancer. This chain uses TRBV29-1 with TRBJ2-5; D is uncertain. The CDR3 DNA reads as TGCAGCGTTGCTAGTTTCCGCCAAGAGACCCAGTACTTC. Translated, it gives CSVASFRQETQYF.